The sequence of this T cell receptor beta chain was determined in a study of T cells after yellow fever vaccination. Study context: Each low-cell-number fraction was prepared by means of SMART-Seq v4 Ultra Low Input.

Study-level findings and limits: The booster saw the reappearance of most primary-vaccination clones (around 96% CD4, roughly 90% CD8).

TCRdb independently ran MiXCR on the 5' RACE reads; one entry per CDR3 protein. The top ten clones hold 2.5% to 3.5% of a sample with about 220,000 distinct CDR3 sequences, approximately 3% of them seen once. This clonotype came up many times. Its antigen is as yet unknown. J lost 2 bases, V lost 6 bases, and 7 bases had no gene match. The CDR3 is 14 residues long. Germline V CDR1 and CDR2: SEHNR, FQNEAQ (reference sequence). This receptor was identified in a man aged 18 to 35 who received the YFV17D yellow fever vaccine. The chain is built from TRBV7-9 and TRBJ2-7, with 7 nucleotides matching TRBD1. The sequences come from CD4+ T cells sorted from PBMCs, collected 10 days after the yellow fever booster vaccination. Here the CDR3 reads CASSWGQRAYEQYF. CDR3 DNA: TGTGCCAGCAGTTGGGGACAGAGAGCCTACGAGCAGTACTTC.